The sequence of this TCR beta chain was determined in a study of technical replicates of blood from several donors. Profiling relied on immunoSEQ multiplex PCR, and the TCRdb table lists in-frame clones only, not all of them. Of 80,000 to 100,000 clones listed, roughly 96% are singletons. The CDR3 runs to 13 residues. Looked up from germline, CDR1 is SGDLS and CDR2 is YYNGEE. Trimming removed 0 bases at V and 6 bases at J, with 9 bases between. This clonotype was sampled from a human donor in good health. Sequenced material: T cells isolated from PBMCs. The chain combines TRBV9 with TRBJ1-1; unclear D gene. The CDR3 coding sequence is TGTGCCAGCAGCGTAGATCACATTGCTGAAGCTTTCTTT. This codes for CASSVDHIAEAFF.